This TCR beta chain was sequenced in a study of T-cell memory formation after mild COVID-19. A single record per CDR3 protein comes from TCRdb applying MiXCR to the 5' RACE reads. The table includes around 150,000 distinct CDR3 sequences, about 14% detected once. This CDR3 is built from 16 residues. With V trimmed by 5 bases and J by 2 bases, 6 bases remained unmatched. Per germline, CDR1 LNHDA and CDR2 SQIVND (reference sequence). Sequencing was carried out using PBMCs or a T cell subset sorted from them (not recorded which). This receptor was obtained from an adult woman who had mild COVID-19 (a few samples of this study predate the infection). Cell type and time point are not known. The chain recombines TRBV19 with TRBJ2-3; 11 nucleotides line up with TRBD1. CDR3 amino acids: CASSPGTGGFTDTQYF. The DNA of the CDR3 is TGTGCCAGTAGTCCCGGGACAGGGGGTTTCACAGATACGCAGTATTTT.